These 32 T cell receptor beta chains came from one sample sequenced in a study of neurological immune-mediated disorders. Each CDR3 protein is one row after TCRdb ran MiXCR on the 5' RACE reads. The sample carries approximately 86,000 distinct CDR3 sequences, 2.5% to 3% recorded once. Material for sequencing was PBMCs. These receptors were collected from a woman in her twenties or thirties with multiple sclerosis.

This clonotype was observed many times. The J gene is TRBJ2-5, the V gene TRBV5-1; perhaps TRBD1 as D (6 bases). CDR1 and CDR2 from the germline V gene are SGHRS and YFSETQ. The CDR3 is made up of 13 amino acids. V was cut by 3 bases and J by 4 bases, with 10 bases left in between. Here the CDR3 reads CASSYQDRETQYF. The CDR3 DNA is TGCGCCAGCAGCTACCAGGACAGAGAGACCCAGTACTTC.

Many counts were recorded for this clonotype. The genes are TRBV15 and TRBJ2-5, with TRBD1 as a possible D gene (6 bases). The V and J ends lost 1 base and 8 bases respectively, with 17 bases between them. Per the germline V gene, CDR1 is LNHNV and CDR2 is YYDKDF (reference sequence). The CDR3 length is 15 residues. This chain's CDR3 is CATSRATPGQHTQYF. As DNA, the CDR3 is TGTGCCACCAGCAGAGCCACCCCCGGACAGCATACCCAGTACTTC.

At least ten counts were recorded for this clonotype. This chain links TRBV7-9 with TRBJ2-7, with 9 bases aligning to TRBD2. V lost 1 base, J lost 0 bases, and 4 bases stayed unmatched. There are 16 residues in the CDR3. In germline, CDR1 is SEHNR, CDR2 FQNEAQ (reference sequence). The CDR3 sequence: CASSLGISGSSYEQYF. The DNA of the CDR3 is TGTGCCAGCAGCTTAGGTATTAGCGGGAGCTCCTACGAGCAGTACTTC.

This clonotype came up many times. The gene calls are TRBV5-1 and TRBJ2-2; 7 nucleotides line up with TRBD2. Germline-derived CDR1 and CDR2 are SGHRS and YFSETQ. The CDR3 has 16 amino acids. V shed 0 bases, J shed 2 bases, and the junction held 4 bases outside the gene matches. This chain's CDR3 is CASSLVAGVNTGELFF. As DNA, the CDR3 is TGCGCCAGCAGCTTGGTCGCGGGAGTCAACACCGGGGAGCTGTTTTTT.

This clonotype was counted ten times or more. The CDR3 region has the DNA TGCAGTGCCAGGGAAGCGACTAGCGGGAGGATTTCCTACGAGCAGTACTTC. Protein product: CSAREATSGRISYEQYF. V and J are TRBV20-1 and TRBJ2-7; 13 bases map to TRBD2. CDR1 is DFQATT, CDR2 SNEGSKA, per germline (reference sequence). This CDR3 has 17 amino acids. Unmatched junction bases numbered 12, after V lost 6 bases and J lost 1 base.

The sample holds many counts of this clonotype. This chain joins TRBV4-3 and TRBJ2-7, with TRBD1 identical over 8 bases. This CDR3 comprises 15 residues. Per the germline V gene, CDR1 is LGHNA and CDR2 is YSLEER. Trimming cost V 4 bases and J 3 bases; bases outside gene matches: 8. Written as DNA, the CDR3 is TGCGCCAGCAGCCGATCCGGGACAGGAGACTACGAGCAGTACTTC. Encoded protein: CASSRSGTGDYEQYF.

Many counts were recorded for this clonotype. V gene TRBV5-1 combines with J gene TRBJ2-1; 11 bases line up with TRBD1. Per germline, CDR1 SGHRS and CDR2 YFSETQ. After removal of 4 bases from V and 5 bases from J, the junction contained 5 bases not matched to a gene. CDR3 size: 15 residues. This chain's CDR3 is CASSLGQGAHNEQFF. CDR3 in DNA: TGCGCCAGCAGCCTAGGACAGGGGGCTCACAATGAGCAGTTCTTC.

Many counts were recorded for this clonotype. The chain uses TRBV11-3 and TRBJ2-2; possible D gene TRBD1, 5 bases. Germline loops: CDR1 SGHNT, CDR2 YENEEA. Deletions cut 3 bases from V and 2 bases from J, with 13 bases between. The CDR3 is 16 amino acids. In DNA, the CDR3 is TGTGCCAGCAGCTTTTGGGCAGGGTCCAACACCGGGGAGCTGTTTTTT. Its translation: CASSFWAGSNTGELFF. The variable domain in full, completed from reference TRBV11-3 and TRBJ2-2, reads EAGVVQSPRYKIIEKKQPVAFWCNPISGHNTLYWYLQNLGQGPELLIRYENEEAVDDSQLPKDRFSAERLKGVDSTLKIQPAELGDSAVYLCASSFWAGSNTGELFFGEGSRLTVL.

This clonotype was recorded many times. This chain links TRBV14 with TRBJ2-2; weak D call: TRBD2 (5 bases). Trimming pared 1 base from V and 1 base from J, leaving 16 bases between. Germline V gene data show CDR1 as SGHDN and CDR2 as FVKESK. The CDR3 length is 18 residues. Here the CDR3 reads CASSQVRGLAWNTGELFF. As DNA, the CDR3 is TGTGCCAGCAGCCAAGTACGGGGATTAGCGTGGAACACCGGGGAGCTGTTTTTT.

This CDR3 reads CASSGTGSANTEAFF. In DNA, the CDR3 is TGTGCCAGCTCAGGGACAGGGTCAGCGAACACTGAAGCTTTCTTT. The J gene is TRBJ1-1, the V gene TRBV18; 9 positions agree with TRBD1. Trimming took 5 bases from V and 1 from J; bases not matched to a gene: 5. Germline values: CDR1 KGHSH, CDR2 LQKENI. There are 15 residues in the CDR3.

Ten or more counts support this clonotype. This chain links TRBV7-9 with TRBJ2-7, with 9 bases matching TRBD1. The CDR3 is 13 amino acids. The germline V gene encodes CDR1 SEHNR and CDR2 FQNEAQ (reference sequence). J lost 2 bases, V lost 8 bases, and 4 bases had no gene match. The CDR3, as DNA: TGTGCCAGCGGATGGACAGGGGCCTACGAGCAGTACTTC. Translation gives CASGWTGAYEQYF.

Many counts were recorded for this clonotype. The chain's CDR3 is CASSPRGLADLDEQFF. The DNA of the CDR3 is TGTGCCAGCAGTCCGAGGGGACTAGCGGATTTGGATGAGCAGTTCTTC. V usage is TRBV12-3 or TRBV12-4 and J usage is TRBJ2-1; 11 nucleotides line up with TRBD2. The CDR3 length is 16 residues. Trimming cost V 5 bases and J 8 bases; bases outside gene matches: 11.

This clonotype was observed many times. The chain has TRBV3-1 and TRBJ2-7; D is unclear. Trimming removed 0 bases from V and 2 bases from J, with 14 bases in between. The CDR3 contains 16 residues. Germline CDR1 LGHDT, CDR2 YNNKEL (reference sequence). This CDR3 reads CASSQEDGPPPYEQYF. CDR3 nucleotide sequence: TGTGCCAGCAGCCAAGAAGATGGTCCACCGCCCTACGAGCAGTACTTC.

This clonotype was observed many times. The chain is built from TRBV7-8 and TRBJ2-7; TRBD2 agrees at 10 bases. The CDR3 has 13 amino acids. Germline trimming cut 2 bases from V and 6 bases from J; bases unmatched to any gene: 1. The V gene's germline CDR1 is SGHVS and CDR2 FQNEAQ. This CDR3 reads CASSLLAGGEQYF. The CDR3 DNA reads TGTGCCAGCAGCTTATTAGCGGGAGGCGAGCAGTACTTC. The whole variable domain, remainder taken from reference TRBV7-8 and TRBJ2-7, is GAGVSQSPRYKVAKRGQDVALRCDPISGHVSLFWYQQALGQGPEFLTYFQNEAQLDKSGLPSDRFFAERPEGSVSTLKIQRTQQEDSAVYLCASSLLAGGEQYFGPGTRLTVT.

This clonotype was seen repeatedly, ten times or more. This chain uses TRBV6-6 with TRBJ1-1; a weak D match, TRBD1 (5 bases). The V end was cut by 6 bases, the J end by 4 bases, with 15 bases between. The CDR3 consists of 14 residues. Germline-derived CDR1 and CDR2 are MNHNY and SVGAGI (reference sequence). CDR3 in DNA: TGTGCCAGCAGGTTCCCACCTCAGGGCACTGAAGCTTTCTTT. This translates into CASRFPPQGTEAFF.

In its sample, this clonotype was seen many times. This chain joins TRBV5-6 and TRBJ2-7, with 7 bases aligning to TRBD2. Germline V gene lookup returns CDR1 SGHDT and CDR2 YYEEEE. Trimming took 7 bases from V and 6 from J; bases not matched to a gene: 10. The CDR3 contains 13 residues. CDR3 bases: TGTGCCAGCTCCGTCCGGCGGGGGTTCGAGCAGTACTTC. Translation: CASSVRRGFEQYF.

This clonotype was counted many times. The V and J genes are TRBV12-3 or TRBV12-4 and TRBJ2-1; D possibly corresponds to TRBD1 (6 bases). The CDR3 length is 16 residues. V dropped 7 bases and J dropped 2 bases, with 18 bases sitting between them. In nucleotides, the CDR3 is TGTGCCAGCACCCTACAGGGAAGTCCTACCTACAATGAGCAGTTCTTC. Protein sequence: CASTLQGSPTYNEQFF.

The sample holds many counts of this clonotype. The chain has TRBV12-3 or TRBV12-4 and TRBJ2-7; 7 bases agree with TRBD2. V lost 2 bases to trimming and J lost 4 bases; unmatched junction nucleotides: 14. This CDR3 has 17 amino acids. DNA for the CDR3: TGTGCCAGCAGTTTATCCCGGGGAGGGAGTTCCCGATACGAGCAGTACTTC. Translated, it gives CASSLSRGGSSRYEQYF.

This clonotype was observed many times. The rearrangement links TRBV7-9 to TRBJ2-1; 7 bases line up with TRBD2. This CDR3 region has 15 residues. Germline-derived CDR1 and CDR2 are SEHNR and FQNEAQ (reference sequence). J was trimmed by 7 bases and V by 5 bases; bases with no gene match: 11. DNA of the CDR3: TGTGCCAGCAGCGACAGTCTGGCGGGAGAAAATGAGCAGTTCTTC. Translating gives CASSDSLAGENEQFF.

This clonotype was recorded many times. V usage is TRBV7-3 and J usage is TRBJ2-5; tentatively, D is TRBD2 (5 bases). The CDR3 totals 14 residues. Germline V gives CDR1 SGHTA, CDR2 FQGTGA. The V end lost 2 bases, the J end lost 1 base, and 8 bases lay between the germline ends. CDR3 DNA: TGTGCCAGCAGCTTAGGCGGGCCCCAAGAGACCCAGTACTTC. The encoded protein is CASSLGGPQETQYF.

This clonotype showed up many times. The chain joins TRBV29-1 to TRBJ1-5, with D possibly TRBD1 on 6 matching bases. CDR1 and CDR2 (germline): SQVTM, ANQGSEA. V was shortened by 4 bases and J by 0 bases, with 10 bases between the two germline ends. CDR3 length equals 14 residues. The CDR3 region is CSVAQGNSNQPQHF. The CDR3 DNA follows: TGCAGCGTTGCCCAGGGGAATAGCAATCAGCCCCAGCATTTT. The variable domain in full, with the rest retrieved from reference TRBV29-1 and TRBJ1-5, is SAVISQKPSRDICQRGTSLTIQCQVDSQVTMMFWYRQQPGQSLTLIATANQGSEATYESGFVIDKFPISRPNLTFSTLTVSNMSPEDSSIYLCSVAQGNSNQPQHFGDGTRLSIL.

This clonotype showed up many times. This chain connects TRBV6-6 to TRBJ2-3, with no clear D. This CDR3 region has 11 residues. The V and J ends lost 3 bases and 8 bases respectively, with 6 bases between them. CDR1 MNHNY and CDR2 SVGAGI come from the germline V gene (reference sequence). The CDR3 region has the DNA TGTGCCAGCAGTTATGAGGCTACGCAGTATTTT. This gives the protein CASSYEATQYF.

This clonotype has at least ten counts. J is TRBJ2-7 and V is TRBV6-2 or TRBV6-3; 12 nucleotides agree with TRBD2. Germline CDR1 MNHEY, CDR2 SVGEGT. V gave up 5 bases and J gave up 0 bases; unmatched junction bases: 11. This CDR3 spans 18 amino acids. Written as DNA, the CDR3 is TGTGCCAGCAGTCTCCAGACTAGCGGGAGAGGAATCTCCTACGAGCAGTACTTC. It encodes CASSLQTSGRGISYEQYF.

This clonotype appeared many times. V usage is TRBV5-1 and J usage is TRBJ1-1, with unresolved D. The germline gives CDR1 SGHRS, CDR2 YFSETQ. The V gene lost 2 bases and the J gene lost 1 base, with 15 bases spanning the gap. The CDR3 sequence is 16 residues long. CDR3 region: CASSFLRISQNTEAFF. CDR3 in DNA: TGCGCCAGCAGCTTTTTGAGGATAAGTCAGAACACTGAAGCTTTCTTT.

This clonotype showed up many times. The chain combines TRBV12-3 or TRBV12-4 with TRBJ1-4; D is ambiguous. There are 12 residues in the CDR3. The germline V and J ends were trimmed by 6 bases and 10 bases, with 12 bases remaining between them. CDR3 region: CASSHLLGKLFF. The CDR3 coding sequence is TGTGCCAGCAGCCACCTACTCGGAAAACTGTTTTTT.

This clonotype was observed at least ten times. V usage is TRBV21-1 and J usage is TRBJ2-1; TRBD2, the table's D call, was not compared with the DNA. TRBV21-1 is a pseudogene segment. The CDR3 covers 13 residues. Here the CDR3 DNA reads TGTGCCAGCAGCAAGGGACTAGCGGGAGAACAGTTCTTC. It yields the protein CASSKGLAGEQFF.

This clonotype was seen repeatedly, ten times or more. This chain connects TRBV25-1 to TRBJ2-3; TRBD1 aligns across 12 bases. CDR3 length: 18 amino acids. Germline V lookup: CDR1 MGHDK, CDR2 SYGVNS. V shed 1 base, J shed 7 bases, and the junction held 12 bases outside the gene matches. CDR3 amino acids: CASSEWDHDGTGGYTQYF. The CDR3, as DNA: TGTGCCAGCAGTGAATGGGATCACGATGGGACAGGGGGCTATACGCAGTATTTT.

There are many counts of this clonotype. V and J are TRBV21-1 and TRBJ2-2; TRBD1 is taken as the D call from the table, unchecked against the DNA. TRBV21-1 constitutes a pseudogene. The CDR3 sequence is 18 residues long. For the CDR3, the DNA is TGTGCCAGCAGCAAAGCGAGGACAGGGGGCAAAATTGCCGGGGAGCTGTTTTTT. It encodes CASSKARTGGKIAGELFF.

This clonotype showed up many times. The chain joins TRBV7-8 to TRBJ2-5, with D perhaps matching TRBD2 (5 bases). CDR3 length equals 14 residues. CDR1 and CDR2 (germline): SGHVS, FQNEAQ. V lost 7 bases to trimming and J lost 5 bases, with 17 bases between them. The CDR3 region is CASTPQREGETQYF. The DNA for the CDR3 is TGTGCCAGCACCCCCCAACGGGAAGGGGAGACCCAGTACTTC.

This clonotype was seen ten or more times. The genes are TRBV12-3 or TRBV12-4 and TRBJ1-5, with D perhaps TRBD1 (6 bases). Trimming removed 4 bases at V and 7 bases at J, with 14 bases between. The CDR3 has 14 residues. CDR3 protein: CASSSNRQAQPQHF. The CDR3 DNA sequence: TGTGCCAGCAGTTCTAATAGACAGGCCCAGCCCCAGCATTTT.

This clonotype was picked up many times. The CDR3 sequence is CASSLRASGGETQYF. The CDR3 DNA reads TGCGCCAGCAGCTTGAGGGCTAGCGGAGGAGAGACCCAGTACTTC. The chain carries TRBV5-1 and TRBJ2-5, with 7 positions matching TRBD2. The junction had 7 bases not matched to a gene; V was cut back by 1 base and J by 4 bases. This CDR3 has 15 amino acids. Looked up from germline, CDR1 is SGHRS and CDR2 is YFSETQ.

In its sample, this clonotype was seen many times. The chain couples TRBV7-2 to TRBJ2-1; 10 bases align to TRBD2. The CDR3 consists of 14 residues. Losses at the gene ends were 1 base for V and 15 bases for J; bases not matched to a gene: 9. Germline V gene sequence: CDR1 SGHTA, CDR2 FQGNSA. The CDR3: CASSLEPPSGSRFF. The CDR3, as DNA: TGTGCCAGCAGCTTAGAACCTCCTAGCGGGAGTAGGTTCTTC.